The 6 T cell receptor beta chains below all came from one sample that was sequenced in a study of OX40 agonist ivuxolimab in advanced cancers. Sequencing used immunoSEQ multiplex PCR; TCRdb keeps in-frame clones, though not all of them. Altogether about 32,000 clones are present, about 89% being singletons, with the ten largest covering over 4%. The sample consisted of CD4+ or CD8+ T cells sorted from blood, taken in a trial of the OX40 agonist ivuxolimab. Source of these receptors: an adult with an advanced solid tumor such as melanoma, head and neck, liver or kidney cancer.

The chain employs TRBV28 and TRBJ2-7; a weak D match, TRBD1 (5 bases). Germline V CDR1 and CDR2: MDHEN, SYDVKM. The V end lost 3 bases, the J end lost 2 bases, and 11 bases lay between the germline ends. The CDR3 contains 14 residues. The CDR3, as DNA: TGTGCCAGCAGTTTCAAAGGGGCGGCCTACGAGCAGTACGTC. This encodes CASSFKGAAYEQYV.

This clone was counted once. This chain links TRBV11-3 with TRBJ1-4, with unresolved D. Trimming removed 3 bases at V and 0 bases at J, with 5 bases between. There are 14 residues in the CDR3. The germline V gene encodes CDR1 SGHNT and CDR2 YENEEA. The CDR3: CASSFRTTNEKLFF. The CDR3 DNA follows: TGTGCCAGCAGCTTCAGGACAACTAATGAAAAACTGTTTTTT.

This clone showed up just a few times. V usage is TRBV2 and J usage is TRBJ2-1; unclear D gene. Trimming removed 3 bases from V and 9 bases from J, with 6 bases in between. CDR1 and CDR2 (germline): SNHLY, FYNNEI. This CDR3 is 11 amino acids long. CDR3 sequence: CASSDSVEQFF. The CDR3, as DNA: TGTGCCAGCAGTGATTCTGTTGAGCAGTTCTTC.

This chain uses TRBV9 with TRBJ2-1; 9 bases are a match to TRBD2. Per germline, CDR1 SGDLS and CDR2 YYNGEE. V shed 3 bases, J shed 3 bases, and the junction held 4 bases outside the gene matches. The CDR3 covers 15 residues. The DNA of the CDR3 is TGTGCCAGCAGCGCCTTAGCGGGGGACTACAATGAGCAGTTCTTC. Amino acid sequence: CASSALAGDYNEQFF.

The chain has TRBV11-2 and TRBJ2-7; 7 nucleotides line up with TRBD1. The length of the CDR3 is 15 residues. Germline V lookup: CDR1 SGHAT, CDR2 FQNNGV. Trimming at V came to 1 base and at J to 5 bases, leaving 8 bases not matched to a gene. CDR3 amino acids: CASSLGVTGMDEQYF. CDR3 nucleotide sequence: TGTGCCAGCAGCTTAGGCGTGACAGGGATGGACGAGCAGTACTTC.

This rearrangement joins TRBV6-5 to TRBJ1-2; D perhaps matches TRBD1 (6 bases). The CDR3 has 14 residues. CDR1 MNHEY and CDR2 SVGAGI come from the germline V gene. Trimming pared 2 bases from V and 2 bases from J, leaving 9 bases between. This chain's CDR3 is CASSYADSNYGYTF. The DNA of the CDR3 is TGTGCCAGCAGTTACGCGGACAGCAACTATGGCTACACCTTC.